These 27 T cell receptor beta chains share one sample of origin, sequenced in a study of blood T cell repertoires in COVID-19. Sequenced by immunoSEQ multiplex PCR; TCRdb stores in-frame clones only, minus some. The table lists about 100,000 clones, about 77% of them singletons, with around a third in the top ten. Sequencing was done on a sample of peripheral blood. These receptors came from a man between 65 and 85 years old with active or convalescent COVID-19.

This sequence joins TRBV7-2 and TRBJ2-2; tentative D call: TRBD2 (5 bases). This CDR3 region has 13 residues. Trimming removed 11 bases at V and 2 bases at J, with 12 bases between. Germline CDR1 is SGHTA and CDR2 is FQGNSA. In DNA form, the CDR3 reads TGTGCCTTGAGGGCAGACAACACCGGGGAGCTGTTTTTT. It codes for CALRADNTGELFF.

In DNA, the CDR3 is TGTGCCACCAGTGATTCCGGGACAGCCCCCTACGAGCAGTACTTC. Encoded protein: CATSDSGTAPYEQYF. The chain combines TRBV24-1 with TRBJ2-7; the match to TRBD1 covers 7 bases. V lost 2 bases and J lost 2; bases outside the gene matches: 5. From germline, CDR1 is KGHDR and CDR2 SFDVKD. The CDR3 has 15 amino acids.

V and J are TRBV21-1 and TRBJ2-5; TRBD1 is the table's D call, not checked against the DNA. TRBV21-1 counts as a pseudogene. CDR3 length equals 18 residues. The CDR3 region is CASSTPRGYRGGKETQYF. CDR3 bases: TGTGCCAGCAGCACCCCCCGGGGGTACAGGGGAGGAAAAGAGACCCAGTACTTC.

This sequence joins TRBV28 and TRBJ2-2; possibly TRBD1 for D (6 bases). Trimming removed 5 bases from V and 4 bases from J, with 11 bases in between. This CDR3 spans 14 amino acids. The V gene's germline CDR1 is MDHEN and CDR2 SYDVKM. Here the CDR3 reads CASSEQGSTGELFF. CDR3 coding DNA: TGTGCCAGCAGTGAACAGGGTTCCACCGGGGAGCTGTTTTTT.

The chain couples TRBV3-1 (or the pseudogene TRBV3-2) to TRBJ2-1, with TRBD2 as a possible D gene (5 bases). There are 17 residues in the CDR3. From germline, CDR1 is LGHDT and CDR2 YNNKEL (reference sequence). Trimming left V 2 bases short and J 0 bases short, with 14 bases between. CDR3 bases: TGTGCCAGCAGCCAACCCACCAGACGGGGCTCCTACAATGAGCAGTTCTTC. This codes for CASSQPTRRGSYNEQFF.

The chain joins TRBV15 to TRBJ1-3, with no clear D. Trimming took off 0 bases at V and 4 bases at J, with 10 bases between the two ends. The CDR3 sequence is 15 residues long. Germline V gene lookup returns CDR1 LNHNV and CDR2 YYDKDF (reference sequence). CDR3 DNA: TGTGCCACCAGCAGAGATCAGGTTTCAGGAAACACCATATATTTT. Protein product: CATSRDQVSGNTIYF.

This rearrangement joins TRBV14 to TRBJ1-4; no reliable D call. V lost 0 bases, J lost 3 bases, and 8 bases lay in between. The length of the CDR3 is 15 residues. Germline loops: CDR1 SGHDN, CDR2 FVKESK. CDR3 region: CASSQDRGANEKLFF. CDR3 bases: TGTGCCAGCAGCCAAGATCGGGGAGCTAATGAAAAACTGTTTTTT.

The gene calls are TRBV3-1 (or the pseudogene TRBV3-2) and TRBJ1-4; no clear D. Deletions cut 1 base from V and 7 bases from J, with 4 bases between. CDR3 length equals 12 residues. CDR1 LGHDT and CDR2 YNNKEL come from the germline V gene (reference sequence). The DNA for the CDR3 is TGTGCCAGCAGCCAAGCGGGTGAAAAACTGTTTTTT. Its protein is CASSQAGEKLFF.

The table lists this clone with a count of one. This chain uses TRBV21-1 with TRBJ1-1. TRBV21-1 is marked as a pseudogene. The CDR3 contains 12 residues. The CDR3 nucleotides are TGTGCCAGCAGCAAGGGTCGGGGGGGAGCTTTCTTT. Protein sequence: CASSKGRGGAFF.

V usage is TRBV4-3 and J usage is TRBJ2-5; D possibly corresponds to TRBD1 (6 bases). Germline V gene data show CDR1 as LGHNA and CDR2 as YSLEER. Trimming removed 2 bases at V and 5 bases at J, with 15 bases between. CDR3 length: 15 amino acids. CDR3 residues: CASSQFSGGGETQYF. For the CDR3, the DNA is TGCGCCAGCAGCCAATTCTCTGGGGGCGGGGAGACCCAGTACTTC.

The CDR3 protein is CASSQSSPGKGNQPQHF. In nucleotides, the CDR3 is TGCGCCAGCAGCCAGAGCTCCCCGGGGAAAGGCAATCAGCCCCAGCATTTT. V is TRBV4-1 and J is TRBJ1-5; D gene ambiguous. The CDR3 length is 17 residues. V was shortened by 3 bases and J by 2 bases, with 17 bases between the two germline ends. Germline-derived CDR1 and CDR2 are MGHRA and YSYEKL.

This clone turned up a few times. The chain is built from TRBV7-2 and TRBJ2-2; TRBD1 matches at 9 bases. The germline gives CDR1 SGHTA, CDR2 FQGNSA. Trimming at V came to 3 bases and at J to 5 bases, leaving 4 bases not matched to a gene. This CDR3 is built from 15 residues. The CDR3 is CASSLGTGMTGELFF. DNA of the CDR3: TGTGCCAGCAGCTTGGGGACAGGGATGACCGGGGAGCTGTTTTTT.

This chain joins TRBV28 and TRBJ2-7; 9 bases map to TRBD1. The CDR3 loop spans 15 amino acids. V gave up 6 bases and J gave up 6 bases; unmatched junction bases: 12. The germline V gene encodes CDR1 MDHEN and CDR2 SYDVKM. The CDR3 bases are TGTGCCAGCAGCTTCCCCGGGACAGGGCTTGTCGAGCAGTACTTC. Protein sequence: CASSFPGTGLVEQYF. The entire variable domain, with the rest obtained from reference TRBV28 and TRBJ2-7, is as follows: DVKVTQSSRYLVKRTGEKVFLECVQDMDHENMFWYRQDPGLGLRLIYFSYDVKMKEKGDIPEGYSVSREKKERFSLILESASTNQTSMYLCASSFPGTGLVEQYFGPGTRLTVT.

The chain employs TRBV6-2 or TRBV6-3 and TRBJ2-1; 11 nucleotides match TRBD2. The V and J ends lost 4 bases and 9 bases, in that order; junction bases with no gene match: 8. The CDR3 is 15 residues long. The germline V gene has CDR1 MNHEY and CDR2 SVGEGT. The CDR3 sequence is CASSSLAGGLGEQFF. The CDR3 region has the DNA TGTGCCAGCAGTTCCTTAGCGGGGGGGCTTGGTGAGCAGTTCTTC.

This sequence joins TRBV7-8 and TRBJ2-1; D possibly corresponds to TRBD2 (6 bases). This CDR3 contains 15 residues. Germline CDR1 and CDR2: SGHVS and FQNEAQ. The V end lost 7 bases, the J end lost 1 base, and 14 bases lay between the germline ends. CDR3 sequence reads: CASTSEEGSYNEQFF. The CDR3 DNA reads TGTGCCAGCACCTCCGAGGAGGGATCCTACAATGAGCAGTTCTTC.

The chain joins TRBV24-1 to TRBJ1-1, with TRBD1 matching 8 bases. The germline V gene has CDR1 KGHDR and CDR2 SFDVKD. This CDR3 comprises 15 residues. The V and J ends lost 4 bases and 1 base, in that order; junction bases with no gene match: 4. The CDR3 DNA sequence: TGTGCCACCAGTGAGAATGGACAGGGGAACACTGAAGCTTTCTTT. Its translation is CATSENGQGNTEAFF.

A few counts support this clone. CDR3 in DNA: TGTGCCAGCGGGCCTGACCTAAGCTCCTACGAGCAGTACTTC. Residues: CASGPDLSSYEQYF. The chain joins TRBV11-2 to TRBJ2-7; D is unresolved. Trimming cost V 8 bases and J 0 bases, with 14 bases left between them. From germline, CDR1 is SGHAT and CDR2 FQNNGV. This CDR3 comprises 14 residues.

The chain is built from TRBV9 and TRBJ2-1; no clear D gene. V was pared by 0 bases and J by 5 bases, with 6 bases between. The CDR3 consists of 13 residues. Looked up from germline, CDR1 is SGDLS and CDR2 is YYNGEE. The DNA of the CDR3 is TGTGCCAGCAGCGTAGGGCAAAACAATGAGCAGTTCTTC. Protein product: CASSVGQNNEQFF.

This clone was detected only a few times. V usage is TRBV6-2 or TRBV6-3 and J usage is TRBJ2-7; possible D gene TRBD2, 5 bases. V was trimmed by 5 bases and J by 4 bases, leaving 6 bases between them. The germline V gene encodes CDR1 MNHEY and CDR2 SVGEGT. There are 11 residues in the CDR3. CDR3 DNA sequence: TGTGCCAGCAGTCGGGGATACGAGCAGTACTTC. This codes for CASSRGYEQYF.

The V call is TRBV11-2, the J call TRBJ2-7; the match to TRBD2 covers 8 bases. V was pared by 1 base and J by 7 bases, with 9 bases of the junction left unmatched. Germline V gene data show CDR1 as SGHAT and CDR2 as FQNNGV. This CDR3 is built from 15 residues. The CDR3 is CASSLGGRTNNEQYF. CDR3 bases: TGTGCCAGCAGCTTAGGCGGGAGGACCAATAATGAGCAGTACTTC. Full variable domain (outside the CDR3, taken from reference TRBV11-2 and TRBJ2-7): EAGVAQSPRYKIIEKRQSVAFWCNPISGHATLYWYQQILGQGPKLLIQFQNNGVVDDSQLPKDRFSAERLKGVDSTLKIQPAKLEDSAVYLCASSLGGRTNNEQYFGPGTRLTVT.

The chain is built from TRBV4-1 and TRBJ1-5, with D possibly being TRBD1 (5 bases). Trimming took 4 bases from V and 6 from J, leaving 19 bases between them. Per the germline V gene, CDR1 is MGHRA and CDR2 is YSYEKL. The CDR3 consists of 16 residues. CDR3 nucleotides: TGCGCCAGCAGCCCCTATGTCATCGGGGGAAGTCAGCCCCAGCATTTT. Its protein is CASSPYVIGGSQPQHF.

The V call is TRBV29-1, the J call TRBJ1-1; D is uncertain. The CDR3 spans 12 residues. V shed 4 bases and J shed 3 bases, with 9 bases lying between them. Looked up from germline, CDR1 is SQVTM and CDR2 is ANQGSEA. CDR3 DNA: TGCAGCGTTGTGAGGTCTGACACTGAAGCTTTCTTT. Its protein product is CSVVRSDTEAFF.

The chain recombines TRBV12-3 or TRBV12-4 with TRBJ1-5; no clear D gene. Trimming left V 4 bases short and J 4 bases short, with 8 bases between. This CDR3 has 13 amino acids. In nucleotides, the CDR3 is TGTGCCAGCAGTTCCTCAGGAAATCAGCCCCAGCATTTT. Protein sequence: CASSSSGNQPQHF.

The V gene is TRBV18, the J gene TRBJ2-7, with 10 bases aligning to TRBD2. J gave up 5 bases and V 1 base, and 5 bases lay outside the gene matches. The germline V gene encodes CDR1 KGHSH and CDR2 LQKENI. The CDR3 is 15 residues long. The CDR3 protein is CASSPQSGRAHEQYF. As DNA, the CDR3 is TGTGCCAGCTCACCACAGAGCGGGAGGGCCCACGAGCAGTACTTC. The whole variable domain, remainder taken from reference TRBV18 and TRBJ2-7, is NAGVMQNPRHLVRRRGQEARLRCSPMKGHSHVYWYRQLPEEGLKFMVYLQKENIIDESGMPKERFSAEFPKEGPSILRIQQVVRGDSAAYFCASSPQSGRAHEQYFGPGTRLTVT.

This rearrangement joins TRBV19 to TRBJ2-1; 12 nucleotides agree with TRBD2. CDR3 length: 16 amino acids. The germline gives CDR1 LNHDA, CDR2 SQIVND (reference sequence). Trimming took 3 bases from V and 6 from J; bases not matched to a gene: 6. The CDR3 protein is CASSISVLAGGNEQFF. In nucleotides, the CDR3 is TGTGCCAGTAGTATCTCGGTACTAGCGGGGGGCAATGAGCAGTTCTTC.

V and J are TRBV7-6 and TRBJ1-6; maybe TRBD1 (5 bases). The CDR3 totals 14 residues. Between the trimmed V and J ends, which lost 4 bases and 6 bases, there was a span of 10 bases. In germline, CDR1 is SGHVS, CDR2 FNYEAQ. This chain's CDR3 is CASSSRDSNSPLHF. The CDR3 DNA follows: TGTGCCAGCAGCTCCCGCGACAGTAATTCACCCCTCCACTTT.

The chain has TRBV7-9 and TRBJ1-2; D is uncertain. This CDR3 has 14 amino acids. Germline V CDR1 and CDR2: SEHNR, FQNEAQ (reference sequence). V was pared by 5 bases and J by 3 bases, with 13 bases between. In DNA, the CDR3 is TGTGCCAGCAGCGGAGGGTCTTCTGACTATGGCTACACCTTC. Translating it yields CASSGGSSDYGYTF.